This is a list of T cell receptor beta chains from one sample in a study of identical twins. TCRdb re-called the 5' RACE reads with MiXCR, one entry per CDR3 protein. The sample has about 700,000 distinct CDR3 sequences; about 9.4% are singletons. This sample also appeared in a second study, on yellow fever vaccine responses in identical twins.

Sequenced input: PBMCs. Every receptor here comes from a woman aged 18 to 35 in good health. The CDR3 runs from the conserved cysteine through the conserved F or W. A D gene is named only where the DNA matches it firmly. The size entry is marked missing in some rows and otherwise reads once, few, many or a size class.

CASSFNGYEQYF TGTGCCAGCAGCTTTAACGGGTACGAGCAGTACTTC TRBJ2-7 . many TRBV7-9
CASWGKETQYF TGTGCCAGCTGGGGGAAAGAGACCCAGTACTTC TRBJ2-5 . few TRBV27
CASSLRGLDEQFF TGTGCCAGCAGTTTACGGGGGTTGGATGAGCAGTTCTTC TRBJ2-1 . few TRBV28
CSARDGDRYTGELFF TGCAGTGCTAGAGATGGGGACAGATACACCGGGGAGCTGTTTTTT TRBJ2-2 TRBD1 many TRBV20-1
CSASGGYQETQYF TGCAGTGCTAGCGGGGGGTACCAAGAGACCCAGTACTTC TRBJ2-5 TRBD2 . TRBV20-1
CASSLSSGLLVEQFF TGTGCCAGCAGCTTGTCTTCCGGACTCCTAGTTGAGCAGTTCTTC TRBJ2-1 . few TRBV5-6
CASSSVSGEGYFYNEQFF TGTGCCAGCAGCTCGGTTAGCGGGGAGGGGTACTTTTACAATGAGCAGTTCTTC TRBJ2-1 TRBD2 few TRBV9
CASSVGVRNTGELFF TGTGCCAGCAGCGTAGGGGTTCGGAACACCGGGGAGCTGTTTTTT TRBJ2-2 . many TRBV9
CASSSGQGSLPGPETQYF TGTGCCAGCAGCTCGGGACAGGGGTCCCTCCCCGGGCCAGAGACCCAGTACTTC TRBJ2-5 TRBD1 few TRBV7-8
CAFSFGLFLGTPLQRGLF TGTGCCTTCAGTTTTGGGCTTTTCCTTGGGACCCCCCTTCAACGGGGGCTCTTC TRBJ2-1 . . TRBV12-3/TRBV12-4
CSARPLGGITYNEQFF TGCAGTGCTAGGCCTTTAGGGGGAATAACCTACAATGAGCAGTTCTTC TRBJ2-1 . . TRBV20-1
CASSKRQGHSYEQYF TGCGCCAGCAGCAAGAGACAGGGGCACTCCTACGAGCAGTACTTC TRBJ2-7 TRBD1 few TRBV5-1
CASSFYLGGDYEQYF TGTGCCAGCAGCTTTTATTTGGGGGGTGACTACGAGCAGTACTTC TRBJ2-7 . . TRBV7-2
CSARDGQGRIETQYF TGCAGTGCTAGGGACGGACAGGGGCGGATAGAGACCCAGTACTTC TRBJ2-5 TRBD1 . TRBV20-1
CASSQVTAAQETQYF TGCGCCAGCAGCCAAGTAACGGCCGCCCAAGAGACCCAGTACTTC TRBJ2-5 . . TRBV4-1
CASSLGTGGRETQYF TGTGCCAGCAGCTTAGGAACAGGGGGTAGGGAGACCCAGTACTTC TRBJ2-5 TRBD1 . TRBV7-6
CSAREGRLNTDTQYF TGCAGTGCTAGAGAAGGCAGACTGAACACAGATACGCAGTATTTT TRBJ2-3 . many TRBV20-1
CASSEGTPEQFF TGTGCCAGCAGTGAAGGCACCCCGGAGCAGTTCTTC TRBJ2-1 . few TRBV2
CASSYDNYSYEQYF TGTGCCAGCAGTTACGACAACTACTCCTACGAGCAGTACTTC TRBJ2-7 . few TRBV6-2/TRBV6-3
CAIRGGQAFSGNTIYF TGTGCCATCCGTGGGGGTCAGGCCTTCTCTGGAAACACCATATATTTT TRBJ1-3 . few TRBV10-3
CASSPPGQGKPGANVLTF TGTGCCAGCTCACCACCGGGACAGGGGAAACCTGGGGCCAACGTCCTGACTTTC TRBJ2-6 TRBD1 few TRBV18
CASSGGEKLAKNIQYF TGTGCCAGCAGTGGGGGGGAAAAGTTAGCCAAAAACATTCAGTACTTC TRBJ2-4 TRBD2 . TRBV12-3/TRBV12-4
CSARLANNEQFF TGCAGTGCTAGACTAGCGAACAATGAGCAGTTCTTC TRBJ2-1 . many TRBV20-1
CASSLSQGLSYEQYF TGTGCCAGCAGTTTAAGCCAGGGGCTGTCCTACGAGCAGTACTTC TRBJ2-7 . . TRBV28
CATSNIATGGYEQYF TGTGCCACGTCGAACATCGCGACCGGTGGCTACGAGCAGTACTTC TRBJ2-7 . . TRBV27
CASSQFDRGEQYF TGTGCCAGCAGCCAATTCGACAGGGGCGAGCAGTACTTC TRBJ2-7 TRBD1 few TRBV3-1
CASSFDKGQGGNEQFF TGTGCCAGCAGCTTCGATAAGGGACAGGGGGGGAATGAGCAGTTCTTC TRBJ2-1 TRBD1 few TRBV7-9
CASSGQGYTGELFF TGTGCCAGCAGTGGACAGGGGTACACCGGGGAGCTGTTTTTT TRBJ2-2 TRBD1 . TRBV14
CASSEGGRTEAFF TGTGCCAGCAGTGAAGGGGGGCGGACTGAAGCTTTCTTT TRBJ1-1 . many TRBV25-1
CASTEALADTQYF TGTGCCAGCACCGAAGCTCTAGCAGATACGCAGTATTTT TRBJ2-3 . few TRBV6-2/TRBV6-3
CASSQDSRVADTQYF TGCGCCAGCAGCCAAGATTCGAGAGTCGCAGATACGCAGTATTTT TRBJ2-3 . . TRBV4-3
CASSWTSYNEQFF TGTGCCAGCAGTTGGACTAGTTACAATGAGCAGTTCTTC TRBJ2-1 TRBD2 many TRBV27
CASSELKGPSQRYF TGTGCCAGCAGTGAATTAAAGGGGCCCTCACAACGGTACTTC TRBJ2-7 . few TRBV25-1
CASSTQLAGVPFSTDTQYF TGTGCCAGCAGTACCCAACTAGCGGGGGTTCCTTTTAGCACAGATACGCAGTATTTT TRBJ2-3 TRBD2 few TRBV28
CSVVAAEAFF TGCAGCGTTGTGGCAGCAGAAGCTTTCTTT TRBJ1-1 . many TRBV29-1
CATNSRENTGELFF TGTGCCACTAACAGCAGGGAGAACACCGGGGAGCTGTTTTTT TRBJ2-2 . many TRBV24-1
CASSVGQPRETQYF TGTGCCAGCAGCGTGGGACAGCCTCGAGAGACCCAGTACTTC TRBJ2-5 TRBD1 few TRBV9
CSAPNFEPSSYNEQFF TGCAGTGCTCCAAACTTCGAACCAAGCTCCTACAATGAGCAGTTCTTC TRBJ2-1 . . TRBV20-1
CATSRDFIGGGEQYF TGTGCCACCAGCAGAGATTTTATAGGGGGCGGCGAGCAGTACTTC TRBJ2-7 TRBD1 . TRBV15
CASSFLFDFSYNEQFF TGTGCCAGCAGTTTCTTGTTTGACTTCTCCTACAATGAGCAGTTCTTC TRBJ2-1 . few TRBV27
CASSGGDRGLAGYNEQFF TGTGCCAGCAGCGGGGGGGACAGGGGGCTAGCGGGCTACAATGAGCAGTTCTTC TRBJ2-1 TRBD1 . TRBV11-2
CSARVNRGRAGANVLTF TGCAGTGCTAGAGTAAACAGGGGGCGCGCTGGGGCCAACGTCCTGACTTTC TRBJ2-6 TRBD1 . TRBV20-1
CASRTSGSSSYEQYF TGTGCCAGCCGTACTAGCGGGTCCAGCTCCTACGAGCAGTACTTC TRBJ2-7 TRBD2 many TRBV12-3/TRBV12-4
CSARDLKWDRTYEQYF TGCAGTGCTAGAGATCTGAAATGGGACAGGACCTACGAGCAGTACTTC TRBJ2-7 TRBD1 . TRBV20-1
CATRPPTGLGSYNSPLHF TGTGCCACCAGACCCCCGACAGGGCTGGGTTCCTATAATTCACCCCTCCACTTT TRBJ1-6 TRBD1 many TRBV15
CSVGGGSADTQYF TGCAGCGTTGGTGGGGGAAGTGCCGATACGCAGTATTTT TRBJ2-3 . . TRBV29-1
CSVEDSPAGGYEQYF TGCAGCGTTGAAGATAGTCCAGCGGGAGGCTACGAGCAGTACTTC TRBJ2-7 TRBD2 many TRBV29-1
CATSDGGTVSSYNEQFF TGTGCCACCAGTGACGGCGGGACGGTAAGCTCCTACAATGAGCAGTTCTTC TRBJ2-1 . many TRBV24-1
CASSLFGGGNYEQYF TGTGCCAGCAGTTTATTTGGGGGGGGGAACTACGAGCAGTACTTC TRBJ2-7 TRBD2 . TRBV12-3/TRBV12-4
CASSLPLGLAGGTSSYNEQFF TGTGCCAGCAGCTTGCCACTTGGGCTAGCGGGAGGGACGAGCTCCTACAATGAGCAGTTCTTC TRBJ2-1 TRBD2 few TRBV11-2
CSASGGNYPYNEQFF TGCAGTGCTAGTGGCGGGAATTATCCCTACAATGAGCAGTTCTTC TRBJ2-1 . few TRBV20-1